This T cell receptor beta chain was observed in a study of CD8 T cells in Susac syndrome. Study overall: Sequenced Susac syndrome patients included roughly six with clinically active disease and roughly eight in remission.

TCR beta was sequenced from blood CD8+ and CD4+ T cells. A quantity of about 0.5 to 1 ug RNA underwent reverse transcription using random hexamers. Amplification of TCR beta CDR3 by immunoSEQ multiplex PCR spanned 54 Vbeta and 13 Jbeta. TCRdb reprocessed the immunoSEQ multiplex PCR reads with MiXCR, giving one entry per CDR3 protein. This table holds under 200,000 distinct CDR3 sequences, 90% to 97% found once. Between the trimmed V and J ends, which lost 0 bases and 2 bases, there was a span of 13 bases. The germline V gene has CDR1 LNHDA and CDR2 SQIVND (reference sequence). CDR3 length: 16 residues.

The specimen sequenced was CD4+ T cells from PBMCs. The source of this sequence is a human donor with Susac syndrome. The rearrangement uses TRBV19 and TRBJ1-1; no firm D call. DNA for the CDR3: TGTGCCAGTAGTATAGACGGCAGCTCGGGAAACACTGAAGCTTTCTTT. Its protein product is CASSIDGSSGNTEAFF.